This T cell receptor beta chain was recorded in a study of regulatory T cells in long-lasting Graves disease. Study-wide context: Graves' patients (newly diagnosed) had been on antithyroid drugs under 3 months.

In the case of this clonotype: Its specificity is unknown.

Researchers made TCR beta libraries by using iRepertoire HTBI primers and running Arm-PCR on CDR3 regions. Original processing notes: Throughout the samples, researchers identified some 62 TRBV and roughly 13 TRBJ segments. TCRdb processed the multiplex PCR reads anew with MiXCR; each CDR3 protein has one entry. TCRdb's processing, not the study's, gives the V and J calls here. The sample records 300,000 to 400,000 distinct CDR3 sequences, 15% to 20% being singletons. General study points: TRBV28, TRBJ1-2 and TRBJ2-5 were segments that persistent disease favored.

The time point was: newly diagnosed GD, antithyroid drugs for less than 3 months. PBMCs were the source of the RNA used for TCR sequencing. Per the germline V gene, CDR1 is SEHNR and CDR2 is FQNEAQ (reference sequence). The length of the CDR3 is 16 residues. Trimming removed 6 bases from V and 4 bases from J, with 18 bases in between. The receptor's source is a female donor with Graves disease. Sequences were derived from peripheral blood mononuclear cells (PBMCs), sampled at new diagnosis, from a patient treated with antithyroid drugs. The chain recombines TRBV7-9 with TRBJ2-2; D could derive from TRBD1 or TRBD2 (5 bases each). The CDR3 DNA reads TGTGCCAGCAGGGGGGATCTGGCAAAGGGCACCGGGGAGCTGTTTTTT. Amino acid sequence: CASRGDLAKGTGELFF.